Listed below are T cell receptor beta chains from one sample, sequenced in a study of cytomegalovirus exposure and HLA in healthy donors. Repertoires were generated with immunoSEQ multiplex PCR, while TCRdb's copy carries only in-frame clones and drops some. Of around 150,000 clones in the sample, roughly 79% were seen once. The sequenced material came from PBMCs. The receptors derive from a male donor in good health and CMV-seronegative. Both conserved end residues are part of each CDR3. The D gene is left open where the match is weak. Rows may omit the clone size; those that give it use once, few, many or a size class.

J: TRBJ2-7; V: TRBV7-2; D: TRBD2; size: .; DNA: TGTGCCAGCAGCTTACCTCCTATTAGCGGGCCTCCCTACGAGCAGTACTTC; CDR3: CASSLPPISGPPYEQYF
J: TRBJ2-2; V: TRBV9; D: .; size: .; DNA: TGTGCCAGCAGTGAGGCGCCGAACACCGGGGAGCTGTTTTTT; CDR3: CASSEAPNTGELFF
J: TRBJ2-1; V: TRBV27; D: TRBD2; size: .; DNA: TGTGCCAGCAGTTTGTCCAATAGCGGGGCAAACAATGAGCAGTTCTTC; CDR3: CASSLSNSGANNEQFF
J: TRBJ2-3; V: TRBV7-9; D: .; size: .; DNA: TGTGCCAGCAGCTCAGGGGGACTTCGCACAGATACGCAGTATTTT; CDR3: CASSSGGLRTDTQYF
J: TRBJ1-1; V: TRBV6-5; D: .; size: few; DNA: TGTGCCAGCAGTTCGAGGGAGGATAACACTGAAGCTTTCTTT; CDR3: CASSSREDNTEAFF
J: TRBJ1-5; V: TRBV27; D: TRBD1; size: .; DNA: TGTGCCAGCAGTTTTTACAGGGGAAGCAATCAGCCCCAGCATTTT; CDR3: CASSFYRGSNQPQHF
J: TRBJ1-1; V: TRBV6-5; D: .; size: .; DNA: TGTGCCAGCAGTTACGGAGGCACTGAAGCTTTCTTT; CDR3: CASSYGGTEAFF
J: TRBJ2-7; V: TRBV5-1; D: .; size: .; DNA: TGCGCCAGCAGCTTGGGGCAGATACCCTACGAGCAGTACTTC; CDR3: CASSLGQIPYEQYF
J: TRBJ2-7; V: TRBV7-2; D: TRBD1; size: .; DNA: TGTGCCAGCACCTTCACGCCGGGGACAGGGGCGAACGAGCAGTACTTC; CDR3: CASTFTPGTGANEQYF
J: TRBJ2-5; V: TRBV10-3; D: .; size: .; DNA: TGTGCCATCAGTGAGTCGACAGGGAGGGAGACCCAGTACTTC; CDR3: CAISESTGRETQYF
J: TRBJ2-7; V: TRBV10-3; D: TRBD2; size: .; DNA: TGTGCCATCAGTGAGTCGCTAGCGGGGGGGGGCGAGCAGTACTTC; CDR3: CAISESLAGGGEQYF
J: TRBJ1-6; V: TRBV19; D: .; size: .; DNA: TGTGCCAGCGGGGTTCAGTCTGTTGGGAATTCACCCCTCCACTTT; CDR3: CASGVQSVGNSPLHF
J: TRBJ2-1; V: TRBV6-5; D: .; size: .; DNA: TGTGCCGTAAATGAGCAGTTCTTC; CDR3: CAVNEQFF
J: TRBJ1-3; V: TRBV7-2; D: .; size: .; DNA: TGTGCCAGCAGCTCAACGAGTGGCAGGACATCTGGAAACACCATATATTTT; CDR3: CASSSTSGRTSGNTIYF
J: TRBJ1-3; V: TRBV20-1; D: .; size: .; DNA: TGCAGTGCTAGACAGGGAAACACCATATATTTT; CDR3: CSARQGNTIYF
J: TRBJ1-2; V: TRBV7-2; D: .; size: .; DNA: TGTGCCAGCAGCTTAGGGCCCACGCCCTATGGCTACACCTTC; CDR3: CASSLGPTPYGYTF
J: TRBJ1-3; V: TRBV6-5; D: .; size: .; DNA: TGTGCCAGCAGCCGGGGAGGGCTCTCTGGAAACACCATATATTTT; CDR3: CASSRGGLSGNTIYF
J: TRBJ1-1; V: TRBV25-1; D: TRBD1; size: .; DNA: TGTGCCAGCACCCACGACCAGGGGGCGCGTGAAGCTTTCTTT; CDR3: CASTHDQGAREAFF
J: TRBJ1-2; V: TRBV29-1; D: .; size: .; DNA: TGCAGCGCCCACCGGGGTGCGGGCTATGGCTACACCTTC; CDR3: CSAHRGAGYGYTF
J: TRBJ2-7; V: TRBV7-2; D: .; size: .; DNA: TGTGCCAGCAGCCAAGGTGGCGGGCCCTCCTACGAGCAGTACTTC; CDR3: CASSQGGGPSYEQYF
J: TRBJ2-1; V: TRBV9; D: .; size: .; DNA: TGTGCCAGCAGCGTTAAACCCGAGGGTGAGCAGTTCTTC; CDR3: CASSVKPEGEQFF
J: TRBJ2-1; V: TRBV7-6; D: TRBD1; size: .; DNA: TGTGCCAGCAGCCAGACAGGGTCCGCGCAGAATGAGCAGTTCTTC; CDR3: CASSQTGSAQNEQFF
J: TRBJ2-7; V: TRBV5-1; D: .; size: .; DNA: TGCGCCAGCAGCTTAAGACAGGAACCTTCCGAGCAGTACTTC; CDR3: CASSLRQEPSEQYF
J: TRBJ2-7; V: TRBV4-3; D: TRBD2; size: .; DNA: TGCGCCAGCAGCCAAGGGGCGAGCGGGGGGGCTTACGAGCAGTACTTC; CDR3: CASSQGASGGAYEQYF
J: TRBJ2-7; V: TRBV12-5; D: TRBD1; size: once; DNA: TGTGCTAGTGGTGCCATGGGACAGGGAGACTACGAGCAGTACTTC; CDR3: CASGAMGQGDYEQYF
J: TRBJ2-2; V: TRBV5-1; D: TRBD2; size: .; DNA: TGCGCCAGCAGCTTGGGACGGGAGGGGACCGGGGAGCTGTTTTTT; CDR3: CASSLGREGTGELFF
J: TRBJ2-5; V: TRBV5-6; D: TRBD2; size: .; DNA: TGTGCCAGCAGCTGGGATAGCGGGGGGGCCGGGGAGACCCAGTACTTC; CDR3: CASSWDSGGAGETQYF
J: TRBJ2-7; V: TRBV15; D: .; size: .; DNA: TGTGCCACCGGCAGAGATCACGCAGGGGAACACGAGCAGTACTTC; CDR3: CATGRDHAGEHEQYF
J: TRBJ1-6; V: TRBV30; D: TRBD1; size: .; DNA: TGTGCCTGGGCCAGGACAGGGGCCTATTCACCCCTCCACTTT; CDR3: CAWARTGAYSPLHF
J: TRBJ1-2; V: TRBV6-5; D: .; size: .; DNA: TGTGCCAGCAGTAAACAGGGTTACTATGGCTACACCTTC; CDR3: CASSKQGYYGYTF
J: TRBJ1-1; V: TRBV11-2; D: TRBD1; size: .; DNA: TGTGCCAGCAGCTCGACAGGGGGGATTAGCACTGAAGCTTTCTTT; CDR3: CASSSTGGISTEAFF
J: TRBJ2-5; V: TRBV5-6; D: TRBD1; size: .; DNA: TGTGCCAGCAGCTTGGACAGGGGGTTAGAGACCCAGTACTTC; CDR3: CASSLDRGLETQYF
J: TRBJ1-2; V: TRBV11-2; D: .; size: .; DNA: TGTGCCAGCAGCTCCGGAGGACTACTCTATGGCTACACCTTC; CDR3: CASSSGGLLYGYTF
J: TRBJ2-7; V: TRBV11-2; D: TRBD2; size: .; DNA: TGTGCCAGCAGCGAAGGGACTAGCGGAACCTACGAGCAGTACTTC; CDR3: CASSEGTSGTYEQYF
J: TRBJ2-7; V: TRBV6-6; D: TRBD2; size: .; DNA: TGTGCCAGCAGTTCCGGGGGGTTATCGTACTTC; CDR3: CASSSGGLSYF
J: TRBJ2-1; V: TRBV29-1; D: .; size: .; DNA: TGCAGCGTTGATACGACTGGATATCAACGCTCCTCCTACAATGAGCAGTTCTTC; CDR3: CSVDTTGYQRSSYNEQFF
J: TRBJ1-2; V: TRBV7-9; D: TRBD1; size: few; DNA: TGTGCCAGCAGCTTAGCGCTGGCAGGGGGCACTTTGGGCTACACCTTC; CDR3: CASSLALAGGTLGYTF
J: TRBJ2-5; V: TRBV7-2; D: TRBD1; size: .; DNA: TGTGCCAGCCGACAGGGGGGGGAGACCCAGTACTTC; CDR3: CASRQGGETQYF
J: TRBJ2-7; V: TRBV5-1; D: .; size: .; DNA: TGCGCCAGCAGCTTGGAGGGAGGAAAGGCCGAGCAGTACTTC; CDR3: CASSLEGGKAEQYF
J: TRBJ1-2; V: TRBV9; D: TRBD1; size: few; DNA: TGTGCCAGCAGCGCCGGACAGGGGCTCTATGGCTACACCTTC; CDR3: CASSAGQGLYGYTF
J: TRBJ1-6; V: TRBV11-3; D: .; size: .; DNA: TGTGCCAGCAGCTTAGGAGAAAATTCACCCCTCCACTTT; CDR3: CASSLGENSPLHF
J: TRBJ2-1; V: TRBV6-5; D: .; size: few; DNA: TGTGCCAGCAGTTATCGGCGGGGGCCGTACAATGAGCAGTTCTTC; CDR3: CASSYRRGPYNEQFF
J: TRBJ1-5; V: TRBV11-2; D: TRBD1; size: once; DNA: TGTGCCAGCAGCCAATGTCGACAGGGGGCCCATAGCAATCAGCCCCAGCATTTT; CDR3: CASSQCRQGAHSNQPQHF
J: TRBJ2-4; V: TRBV30; D: TRBD2; size: .; DNA: TGTGCCTGGAGTACTAGCGGGGGCCTCCGGCAGTACTTC; CDR3: CAWSTSGGLRQYF
J: TRBJ2-7; V: TRBV29-1; D: TRBD2; size: few; DNA: TGCAGCGTTGAAGGGACTAGCGGGAGGGCCCCCTACGAGCAGTACTTC; CDR3: CSVEGTSGRAPYEQYF
J: TRBJ1-1; V: TRBV7-9; D: TRBD1; size: .; DNA: TGTGCCAGCAGCGCACAGGGGATGAACACTGAAGCTTTCTTT; CDR3: CASSAQGMNTEAFF
J: TRBJ1-2; V: TRBV6-4; D: .; size: .; DNA: TGTGACCTACCACGGGGCTATGGCTACACCTTC; CDR3: CDLPRGYGYTF
J: TRBJ2-3; V: TRBV6-1; D: TRBD2; size: .; DNA: TGTGCCACCTCGGGACTAGCGGGTTCTACGCAGTATTTT; CDR3: CATSGLAGSTQYF
J: TRBJ2-3; V: TRBV7-6; D: TRBD1; size: .; DNA: TGTGCCAGCAGCTCCGACAGGGTTTCAGATACGCAGTATTTT; CDR3: CASSSDRVSDTQYF
J: TRBJ2-1; V: TRBV18; D: .; size: .; DNA: TGTGCCAGCTCACCAGACGGGAGCTCCTACAATGAGCAGTTCTTC; CDR3: CASSPDGSSYNEQFF
J: TRBJ1-1; V: TRBV10-3; D: .; size: few; DNA: TGTGCCATCAGTGAGTTTAGAGGGTTGCAGGCTTTCTTT; CDR3: CAISEFRGLQAFF
J: TRBJ1-2; V: TRBV18; D: .; size: .; DNA: TGTGCCAGCTCACCAGGGGGGGAGAACTATGGCTACACCTTC; CDR3: CASSPGGENYGYTF
J: TRBJ2-2; V: TRBV19; D: .; size: .; DNA: TGTGCCAGTAGTATATCCCTCCCCGGGGAGCTGTTTTTT; CDR3: CASSISLPGELFF